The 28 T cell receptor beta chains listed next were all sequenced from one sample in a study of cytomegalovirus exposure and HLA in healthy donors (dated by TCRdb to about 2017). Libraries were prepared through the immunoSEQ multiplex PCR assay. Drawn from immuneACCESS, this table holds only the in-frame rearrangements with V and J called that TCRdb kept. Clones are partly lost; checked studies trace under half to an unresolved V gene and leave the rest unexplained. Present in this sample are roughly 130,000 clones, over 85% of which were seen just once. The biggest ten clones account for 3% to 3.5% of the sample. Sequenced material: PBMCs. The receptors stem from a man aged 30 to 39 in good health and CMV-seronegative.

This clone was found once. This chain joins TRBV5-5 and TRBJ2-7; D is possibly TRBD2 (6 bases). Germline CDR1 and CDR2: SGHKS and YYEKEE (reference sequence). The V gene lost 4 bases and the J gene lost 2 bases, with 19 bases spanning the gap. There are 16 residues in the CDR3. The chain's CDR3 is CASSTVPVAAPYEQYF. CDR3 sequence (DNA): TGTGCCAGCAGCACGGTTCCGGTAGCGGCTCCCTACGAGCAGTACTTC. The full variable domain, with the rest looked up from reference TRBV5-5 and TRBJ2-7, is DAGVTQSPTHLIKTRGQQVTLRCSPISGHKSVSWYQQVLGQGPQFIFQYYEKEERGRGNFPDRFSARQFPNYSSELNVNALLLGDSALYLCASSTVPVAAPYEQYFGPGTRLTVT.

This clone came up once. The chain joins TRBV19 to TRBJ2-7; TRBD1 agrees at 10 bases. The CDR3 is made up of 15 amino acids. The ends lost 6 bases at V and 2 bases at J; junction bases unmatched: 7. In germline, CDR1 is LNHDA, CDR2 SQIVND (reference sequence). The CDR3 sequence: CASSLGQGGTYEQYF. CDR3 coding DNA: TGTGCCAGTAGCTTAGGACAGGGGGGGACCTACGAGCAGTACTTC.

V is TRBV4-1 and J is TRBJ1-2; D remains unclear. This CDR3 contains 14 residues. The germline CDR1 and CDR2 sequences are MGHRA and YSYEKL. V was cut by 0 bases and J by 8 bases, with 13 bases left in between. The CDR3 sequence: CASSQDLEAWGYTF. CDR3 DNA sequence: TGCGCCAGCAGCCAAGATTTAGAGGCTTGGGGCTACACCTTC.

In DNA form, the CDR3 reads TGCGCCAGCAGCTTGGTATCAGGGTTGGAAGGTAATTCACCCCTCCACTTT. Its translation: CASSLVSGLEGNSPLHF. The chain recombines TRBV5-1 with TRBJ1-6, with a weak D call TRBD1 (5 bases). The CDR3 loop spans 17 amino acids. Germline V CDR1 and CDR2: SGHRS, YFSETQ. The germline V and J ends were trimmed by 0 bases and 6 bases, with 16 bases remaining between them.

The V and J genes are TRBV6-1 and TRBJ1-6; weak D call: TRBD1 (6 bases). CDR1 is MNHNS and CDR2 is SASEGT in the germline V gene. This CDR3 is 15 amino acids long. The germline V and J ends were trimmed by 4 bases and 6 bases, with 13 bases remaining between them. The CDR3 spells CASSGRDIFNSPLHF. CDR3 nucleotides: TGTGCCAGCAGTGGCCGGGACATCTTTAATTCACCCCTCCACTTT.

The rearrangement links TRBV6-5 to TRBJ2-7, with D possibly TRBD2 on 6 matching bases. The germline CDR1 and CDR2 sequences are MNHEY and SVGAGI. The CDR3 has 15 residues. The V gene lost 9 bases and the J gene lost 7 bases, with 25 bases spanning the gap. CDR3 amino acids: CASTTPTPIGGEQYF. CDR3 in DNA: TGTGCCAGTACCACTCCCACCCCCATCGGAGGGGAGCAGTACTTC.

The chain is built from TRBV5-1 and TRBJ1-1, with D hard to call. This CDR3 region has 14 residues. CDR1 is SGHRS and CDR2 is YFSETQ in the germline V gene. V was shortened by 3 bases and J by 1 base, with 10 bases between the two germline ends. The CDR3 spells CASSYDTPNTEAFF. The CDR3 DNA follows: TGCGCCAGCAGCTACGACACCCCGAACACTGAAGCTTTCTTT. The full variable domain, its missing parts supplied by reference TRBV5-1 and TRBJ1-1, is KAGVTQTPRYLIKTRGQQVTLSCSPISGHRSVSWYQQTPGQGLQFLFEYFSETQRNKGNFPGRFSGRQFSNSRSEMNVSTLELGDSALYLCASSYDTPNTEAFFGQGTRLTVV.

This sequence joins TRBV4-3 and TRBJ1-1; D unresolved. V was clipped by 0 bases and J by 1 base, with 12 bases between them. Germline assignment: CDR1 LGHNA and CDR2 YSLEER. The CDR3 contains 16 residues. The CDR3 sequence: CASSQDDDGANTEAFF. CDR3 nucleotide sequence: TGCGCCAGCAGCCAAGATGATGACGGAGCGAACACTGAAGCTTTCTTT.

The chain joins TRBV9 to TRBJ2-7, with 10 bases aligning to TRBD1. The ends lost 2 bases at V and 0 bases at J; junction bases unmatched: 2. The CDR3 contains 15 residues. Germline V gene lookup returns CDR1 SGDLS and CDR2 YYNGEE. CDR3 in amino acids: CASSVGTGDSYEQYF. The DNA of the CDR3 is TGTGCCAGCAGCGTGGGGACAGGGGACTCCTACGAGCAGTACTTC. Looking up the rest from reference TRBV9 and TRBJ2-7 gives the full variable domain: DSGVTQTPKHLITATGQRVTLRCSPRSGDLSVYWYQQSLDQGLQFLIQYYNGEERAKGNILERFSAQQFPDLHSELNLSSLELGDSALYFCASSVGTGDSYEQYFGPGTRLTVT.

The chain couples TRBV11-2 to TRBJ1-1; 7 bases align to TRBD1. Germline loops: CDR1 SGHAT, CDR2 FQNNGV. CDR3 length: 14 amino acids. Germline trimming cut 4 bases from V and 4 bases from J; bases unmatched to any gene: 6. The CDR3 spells CASSSRGQATEAFF. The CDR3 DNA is TGTGCCAGCAGCTCCCGAGGACAGGCCACTGAAGCTTTCTTT.

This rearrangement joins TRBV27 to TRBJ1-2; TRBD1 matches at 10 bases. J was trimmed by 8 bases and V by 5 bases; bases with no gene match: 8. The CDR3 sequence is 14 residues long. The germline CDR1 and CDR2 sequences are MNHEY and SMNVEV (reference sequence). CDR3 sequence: CASSRTGGAMGYTF. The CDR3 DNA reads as TGTGCCAGCAGTCGGACAGGGGGGGCAATGGGCTACACCTTC.

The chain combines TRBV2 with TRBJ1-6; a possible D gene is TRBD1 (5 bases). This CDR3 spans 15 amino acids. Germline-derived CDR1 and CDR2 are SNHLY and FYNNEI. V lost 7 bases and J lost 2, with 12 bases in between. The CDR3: CASKTQGPYNSPLHF. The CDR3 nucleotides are TGTGCCAGCAAGACGCAGGGCCCCTATAATTCACCCCTCCACTTT.

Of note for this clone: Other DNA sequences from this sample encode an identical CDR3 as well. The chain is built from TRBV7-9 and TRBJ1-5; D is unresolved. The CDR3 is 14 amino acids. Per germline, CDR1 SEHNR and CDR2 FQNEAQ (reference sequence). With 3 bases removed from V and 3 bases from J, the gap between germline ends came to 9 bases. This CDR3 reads CASSFPGNNQPQHF. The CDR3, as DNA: TGTGCCAGCAGCTTTCCGGGAAACAATCAGCCCCAGCATTTT.

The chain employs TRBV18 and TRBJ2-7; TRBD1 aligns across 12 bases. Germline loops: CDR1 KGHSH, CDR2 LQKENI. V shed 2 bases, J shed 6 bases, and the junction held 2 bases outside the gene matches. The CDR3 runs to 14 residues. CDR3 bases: TGTGCCAGCTCACCAGGGGACAGGGGGCTCGAGCAGTACTTC. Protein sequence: CASSPGDRGLEQYF.

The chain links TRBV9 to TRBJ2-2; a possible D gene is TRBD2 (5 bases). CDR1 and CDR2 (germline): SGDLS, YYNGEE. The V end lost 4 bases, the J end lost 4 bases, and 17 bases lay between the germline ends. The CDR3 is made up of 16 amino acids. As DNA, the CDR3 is TGTGCCAGCAGCCTAACCTGGGAGACGGGCACCGGGGAGCTGTTTTTT. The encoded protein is CASSLTWETGTGELFF.

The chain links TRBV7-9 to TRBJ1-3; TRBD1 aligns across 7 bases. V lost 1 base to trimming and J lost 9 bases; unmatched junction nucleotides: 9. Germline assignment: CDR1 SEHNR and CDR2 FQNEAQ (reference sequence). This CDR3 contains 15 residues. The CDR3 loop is CASSLDTGVTGTIYF. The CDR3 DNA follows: TGTGCCAGCAGCTTAGATACAGGGGTTACCGGCACCATATATTTT.

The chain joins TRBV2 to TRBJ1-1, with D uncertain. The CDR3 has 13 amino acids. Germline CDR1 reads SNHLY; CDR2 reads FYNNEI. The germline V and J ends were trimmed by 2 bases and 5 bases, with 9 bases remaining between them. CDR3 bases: TGTGCCAGCAGTGAAAAGGCTAGGACTGAAGCTTTCTTT. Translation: CASSEKARTEAFF.

CDR3 nucleotides: TGTGCCAGTAGTATACGTCGCCCAGGGCCGAACACTGAAGCTTTCTTT. Protein product: CASSIRRPGPNTEAFF. The gene calls are TRBV19 and TRBJ1-1, with D possibly matching TRBD1 (5 bases). V lost 2 bases, J lost 1 base, and 14 bases lay in between. CDR3 length equals 16 residues. Germline V gives CDR1 LNHDA, CDR2 SQIVND (reference sequence).

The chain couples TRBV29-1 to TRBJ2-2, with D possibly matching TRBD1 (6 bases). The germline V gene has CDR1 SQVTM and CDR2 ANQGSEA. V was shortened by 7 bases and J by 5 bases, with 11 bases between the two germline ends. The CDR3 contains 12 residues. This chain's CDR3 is CSARTGTGELFF. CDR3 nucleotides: TGCAGCGCCAGAACAGGGACCGGGGAGCTGTTTTTT.

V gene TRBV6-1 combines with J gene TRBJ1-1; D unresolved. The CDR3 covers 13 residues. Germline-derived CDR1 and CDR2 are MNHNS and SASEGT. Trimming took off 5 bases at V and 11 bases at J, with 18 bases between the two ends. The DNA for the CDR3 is TGTGCCAGCAGTAGAGGAGGCTTCGGGGAGGCTTTCTTT. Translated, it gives CASSRGGFGEAFF.

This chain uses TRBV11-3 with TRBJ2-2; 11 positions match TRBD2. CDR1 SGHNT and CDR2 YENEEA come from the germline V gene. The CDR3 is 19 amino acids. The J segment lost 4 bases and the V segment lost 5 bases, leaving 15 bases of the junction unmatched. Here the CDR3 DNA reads TGTGCCAGCAGCCCGGGGCTAGCGGGGGGTCGGCGGGGCACCGGGGAGCTGTTTTTT. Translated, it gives CASSPGLAGGRRGTGELFF.

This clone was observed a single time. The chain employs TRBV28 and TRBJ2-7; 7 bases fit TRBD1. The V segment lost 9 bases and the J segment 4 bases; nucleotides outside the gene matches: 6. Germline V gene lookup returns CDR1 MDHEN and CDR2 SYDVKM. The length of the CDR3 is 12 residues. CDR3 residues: CARGVQGYEQYF. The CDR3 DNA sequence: TGTGCCAGGGGCGTACAGGGGTACGAGCAGTACTTC.

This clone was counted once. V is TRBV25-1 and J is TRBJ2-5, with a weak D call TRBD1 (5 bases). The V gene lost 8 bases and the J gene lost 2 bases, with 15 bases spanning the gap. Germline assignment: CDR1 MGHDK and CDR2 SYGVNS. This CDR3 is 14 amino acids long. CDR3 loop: CASGGQGRQETQYF. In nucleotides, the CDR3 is TGTGCCAGCGGTGGGCAGGGCAGACAAGAGACCCAGTACTTC.

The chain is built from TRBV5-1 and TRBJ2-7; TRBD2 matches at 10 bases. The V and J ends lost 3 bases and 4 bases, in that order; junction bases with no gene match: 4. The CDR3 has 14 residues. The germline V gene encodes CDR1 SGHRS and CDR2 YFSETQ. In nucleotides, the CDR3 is TGCGCCAGCAGCTCTAAACTAGCGGGGTACGAGCAGTACTTC. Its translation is CASSSKLAGYEQYF.

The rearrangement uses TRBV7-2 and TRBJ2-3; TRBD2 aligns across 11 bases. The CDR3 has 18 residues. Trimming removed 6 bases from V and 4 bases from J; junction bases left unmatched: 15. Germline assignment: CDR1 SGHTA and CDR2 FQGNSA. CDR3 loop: CASRWASGGHGAADTQYF. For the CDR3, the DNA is TGTGCCAGCAGGTGGGCTAGCGGGGGGCACGGGGCAGCAGATACGCAGTATTTT.

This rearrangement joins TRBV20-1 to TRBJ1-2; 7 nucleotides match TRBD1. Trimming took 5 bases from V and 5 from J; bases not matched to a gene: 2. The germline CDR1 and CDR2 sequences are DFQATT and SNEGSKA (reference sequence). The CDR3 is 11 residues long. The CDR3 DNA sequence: TGCAGTGCTCTGGGACAGTATGGCTACACCTTC. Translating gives CSALGQYGYTF.

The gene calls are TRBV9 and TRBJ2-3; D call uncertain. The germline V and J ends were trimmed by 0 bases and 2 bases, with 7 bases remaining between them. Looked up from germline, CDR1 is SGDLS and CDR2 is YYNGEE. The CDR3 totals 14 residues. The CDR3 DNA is TGTGCCAGCAGCGTAGCGGAGCTCACAGATACGCAGTATTTT. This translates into CASSVAELTDTQYF.

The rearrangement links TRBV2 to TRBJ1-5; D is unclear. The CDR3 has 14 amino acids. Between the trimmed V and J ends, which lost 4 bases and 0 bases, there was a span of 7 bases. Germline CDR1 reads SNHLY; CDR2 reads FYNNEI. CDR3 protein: CASSGQNSNQPQHF. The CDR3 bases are TGTGCCAGCAGTGGGCAGAATAGCAATCAGCCCCAGCATTTT.